Included here is one TCR beta chain sequence, with context. The clone's antigen remains unknown. It has no much larger one-base neighbor in the sample; base qualities were not kept. This entry belongs to a study of Ad26.COV2.S vaccination and SARS-CoV-2 variants (dated by TCRdb to about 2021). Broadly, across the study: Vaccine-arm donors came from COV1001, a multicentre, randomized, double-blind, placebo-controlled phase I-IIa trial of Ad26.COV2.S in healthy adults. Dosing of Ad26.COV2.S was intramuscular, at either 5x10^10 or 1x10^11 viral particles, delivered as one shot or as two shots spaced 56 days apart. Trial participants were randomized into five groups of five: low-dose or high-dose Ad26.COV2.S given once or twice, or placebo on both occasions. Investigators remained blinded to trial group allocation during experiments and outcome assessment. The TCR-sequenced set comprised about 30 samples: approximately 20 Ad26.COV2.S vaccine recipients, 5 placebo recipients and 8 SARS-CoV-2 convalescent individuals. TCRbeta repertoire sequencing was used to assess the specificity and breadth of SARS-CoV-2-reactive T cell receptors after Ad26.COV2.S vaccination. What the work shows at the level of the full study, not this receptor alone: Substantial breadth of spike-specific CD8+ and CD4+ T cell responses was reported after vaccination. The study was not powered to compare responses between vaccine doses or regimens. According to the authors, total T cell responses may have been underestimated by the TCR breadth and depth analyses. Compared with placebo recipients, Ad26.COV2.S recipients showed higher spike-specific TCR breadth (P = 0.0014). Comparable non-spike TCR breadth was observed between vaccine and placebo recipients, consistent with only spike being contained in the vaccine.

The meaning of the sample's treatment or condition label: roughly 18 received Ad26.COV2.S at low or high dose, single or two shots; about 5 received placebo; per-sample allocation not given. For vaccine and placebo recipients, the sequenced repertoires came from samples collected on day 63 after the first injection. In Cohort 1b, roughly 26 adults aged 18-55 years were enrolled at a single site in Boston, USA, between 29 July and 7 August 2020. Ad26.COV2.S consisted of a replication-incompetent adenovirus type 26 vector by which a prefusion-stabilized SARS-CoV-2 spike protein from the original Wuhan strain was expressed. Deletion took 7 bases off V and 3 bases off J, with a span of 6 bases between the germline ends. The CDR3 runs 11 residues from the cysteine to the phenylalanine. Of all the DNA, just the CDR3 is kept, 33 bases in frame from base 1. The immunoSEQ Assay was used to sequence TCRbeta CDR3 regions. After extraction, genomic DNA underwent amplification by bias-controlled multiplex PCR, followed by high-throughput sequencing. The study's processing was this. To quantify the absolute abundance of every unique TCRbeta CDR3 region, sequences were collapsed and filtered. Usable DNA was measured by amplifying reference genes present in all nucleated cells, and TCRbeta template counts were normalized to that usable DNA to estimate T cell fraction. Repertoire TCRs were annotated as SARS-CoV-2-specific by exact matching of V gene, CDR3 amino acid sequence and J gene to a known reactive TCR set. The reference SARS-CoV-2 TCR set was obtained from MIRA and was filtered for enrichment in COVID-19-positive ImmuneCODE repertoires, whereby public or cross-reactive TCRs were removed. Drawing on the MIRA antigens, annotated TCRs were analysed further at the level of specific ORF or position within ORF. Breadth was defined as annotated unique rearrangements over total unique productive rearrangements; depth was the summed frequency of those rearrangements. Two-sided Wilcoxon rank-sum tests were applied when comparing TCR breadth between groups. This is the immuneACCESS table as TCRdb keeps it, with only in-frame sequences that have V and J called. A part of the clones is gone; compared with another copy, unresolved V genes explain less than half, and the rest is unexplained. V, J and clone size derive from that table, while D and trimming were established from the DNA sequence. The sample table holds roughly 330,000 clones, of which around 90% were seen once. The top ten hold approximately 5.8% of the sample.

This receptor was taken from a person between 18 and 59 years old who received the Ad26.COV2.S COVID-19 vaccine or a placebo. The input for sequencing was peripheral blood, taken in a trial of Ad26.COV2.S vaccine versus placebo. The V gene is TRBV12-3 or TRBV12-4 and the J gene is TRBJ1-2; no D segment can be confidently identified. The DNA sequence reads TGTGCCAGCATTTCCGACTATGGCTACACCTTC. Translated, this is CASISDYGYTF.